The next 10 T cell receptor beta chains were all read from a single sample in a study of T-cell memory formation after mild COVID-19. TCRdb re-called the 5' RACE reads with MiXCR, one entry per CDR3 protein. The profile shows approximately 490,000 distinct CDR3 sequences, roughly 22% of them singletons. Sequencing was carried out using PBMCs or a T cell subset sorted from them (not recorded which). The receptors were gathered from an adult woman who had mild COVID-19 (a few samples of this study predate the infection). Cell type and time point are not known.

This clonotype showed up just a few times. The chain links TRBV20-1 to TRBJ2-5; D possibly corresponds to TRBD2 (6 bases). Per the germline V gene, CDR1 is DFQATT and CDR2 is SNEGSKA (reference sequence). The CDR3 extends over 11 amino acids. Trimming shortened V by 8 bases and J by 2 bases, and 9 bases separated the two germline ends. This CDR3 reads CSLSGQETQYF. The CDR3 DNA sequence: TGCAGTCTTAGCGGACAAGAGACCCAGTACTTC.

This clonotype was seen a few times. The chain uses TRBV13 and TRBJ1-2; perhaps TRBD1 as D (5 bases). Trimming shortened V by 4 bases and J by 0 bases, and 15 bases separated the two germline ends. Germline V gene lookup returns CDR1 PRHDT and CDR2 FYEKMQ (reference sequence). The CDR3 sequence is 16 residues long. The CDR3: CASSSGESPANYGYTF. CDR3 in DNA: TGTGCCAGCAGCTCGGGGGAGTCGCCAGCTAACTATGGCTACACCTTC.

V gene TRBV24-1 combines with J gene TRBJ1-1; D remains ambiguous. The V gene lost 2 bases and the J gene lost 1 base, with 4 bases spanning the gap. Germline V gene lookup returns CDR1 KGHDR and CDR2 SFDVKD. The length of the CDR3 is 13 residues. The CDR3 region has the DNA TGTGCCACCAGTGATTCCACGAACACTGAAGCTTTCTTT. Protein: CATSDSTNTEAFF.

This clonotype was counted a few times. The rearrangement links TRBV18 to TRBJ2-7, with 11 bases that match TRBD2. The CDR3 sequence is 17 residues long. Looked up from germline, CDR1 is KGHSH and CDR2 is LQKENI. Germline trimming cut 6 bases from V and 3 bases from J; bases unmatched to any gene: 13. DNA for the CDR3: TGTGCCAGCTCCCCATTAGCGGGGGGGCGCGTTCTCTACGAGCAGTACTTC. The encoded protein is CASSPLAGGRVLYEQYF.

This clonotype was counted a few times. The V and J genes are TRBV19 and TRBJ2-3; tentatively, D is TRBD2 (5 bases). Trimming shortened V by 4 bases and J by 4 bases, and 9 bases separated the two germline ends. Germline V lookup: CDR1 LNHDA, CDR2 SQIVND (reference sequence). CDR3 size: 13 residues. This CDR3 reads CASSTLASDTQYF. The CDR3, as DNA: TGTGCCAGTAGTACCCTAGCTTCAGATACGCAGTATTTT.

J is TRBJ2-7 and V is TRBV20-1; D is unclear. The CDR3 is 13 residues long. Germline CDR1 DFQATT, CDR2 SNEGSKA (reference sequence). V lost 0 bases and J lost 5, with 11 bases in between. CDR3 sequence (DNA): TGCAGTGCTAGAGATCGCGGAAGGCACGAGCAGTACTTC. It translates to CSARDRGRHEQYF.

The CDR3 nucleotides read TGTGCCAGCAGGACAGGGGCCTCTGGTGAAAAACTGTTTTTT. Its translation is CASRTGASGEKLFF. This chain links TRBV2 with TRBJ1-4, with 8 bases fitting TRBD1. The CDR3 loop spans 14 amino acids. The V gene's germline CDR1 is SNHLY and CDR2 FYNNEI. After removal of 6 bases from V and 7 bases from J, the junction contained 7 bases not matched to a gene.

This clonotype was observed at least ten times. This chain connects TRBV7-9 to TRBJ2-6; no reliable D call. The CDR3 is 15 residues long. From germline, CDR1 is SEHNR and CDR2 FQNEAQ (reference sequence). The CDR3 region has the DNA TGTGGAAGGGCTCCCCTGTCGGCTGGGGCCAACGTCCTGACTTTC. Translated, it gives CGRAPLSAGANVLTF.

This clonotype was observed a handful of times. V is TRBV29-1 and J is TRBJ1-1, with D unclear. The germline CDR1 and CDR2 sequences are SQVTM and ANQGSEA. The V end lost 3 bases, the J end lost 0 bases, and 8 bases lay between the germline ends. The CDR3 covers 13 residues. DNA of the CDR3: TGCAGCGTTGATAAGGGTTTGAACACTGAAGCTTTCTTT. Its translation is CSVDKGLNTEAFF.

This clonotype showed up just a few times. The J gene is TRBJ1-1, the V gene TRBV7-6; unclear D gene. This CDR3 spans 15 amino acids. CDR1 is SGHVS and CDR2 is FNYEAQ in the germline V gene. Trimming took 8 bases from V and 3 from J, leaving 19 bases between them. CDR3 in amino acids: CASPRVREEDTEAFF. For the CDR3, the DNA is TGTGCCAGCCCTAGGGTGAGAGAAGAGGACACTGAAGCTTTCTTT.